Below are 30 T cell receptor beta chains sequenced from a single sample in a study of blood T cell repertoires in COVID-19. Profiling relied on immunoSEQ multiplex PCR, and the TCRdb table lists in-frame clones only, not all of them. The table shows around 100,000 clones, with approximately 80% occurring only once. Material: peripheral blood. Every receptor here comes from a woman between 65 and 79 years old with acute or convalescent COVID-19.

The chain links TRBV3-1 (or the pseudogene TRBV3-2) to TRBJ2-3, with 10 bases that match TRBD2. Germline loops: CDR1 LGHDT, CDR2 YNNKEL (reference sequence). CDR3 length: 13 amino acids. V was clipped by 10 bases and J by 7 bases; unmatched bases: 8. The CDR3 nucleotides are TGTGCCACCCAGCGGGAGGGCGTGAATACGCAGTATTTT. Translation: CATQREGVNTQYF.

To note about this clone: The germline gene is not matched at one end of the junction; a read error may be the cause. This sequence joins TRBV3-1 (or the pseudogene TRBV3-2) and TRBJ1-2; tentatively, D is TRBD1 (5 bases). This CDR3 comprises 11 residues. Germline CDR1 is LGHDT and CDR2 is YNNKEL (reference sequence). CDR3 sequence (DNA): TGTGCCAGCAGCGAGTTAGGGGATATTCGCTTC. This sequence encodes CASSELGDIRF.

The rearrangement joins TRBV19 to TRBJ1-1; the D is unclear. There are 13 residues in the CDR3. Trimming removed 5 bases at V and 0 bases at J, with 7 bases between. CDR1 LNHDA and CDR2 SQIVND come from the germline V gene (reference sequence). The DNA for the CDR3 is TGTGCCAGTAGTGCGCCTTTGAACACTGAAGCTTTCTTT. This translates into CASSAPLNTEAFF.

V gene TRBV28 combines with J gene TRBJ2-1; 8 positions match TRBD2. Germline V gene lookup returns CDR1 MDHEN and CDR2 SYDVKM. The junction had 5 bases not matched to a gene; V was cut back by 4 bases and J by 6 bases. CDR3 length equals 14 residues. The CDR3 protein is CASSSLAGINEQFF. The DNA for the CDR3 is TGTGCCAGCAGTTCCCTAGCGGGTATCAATGAGCAGTTCTTC.

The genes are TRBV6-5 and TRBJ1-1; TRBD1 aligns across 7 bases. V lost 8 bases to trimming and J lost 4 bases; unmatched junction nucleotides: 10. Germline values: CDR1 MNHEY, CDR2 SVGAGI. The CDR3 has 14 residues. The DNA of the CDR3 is TGTGCCAGCTGGGGCCTGACAGGGATCACTGAAGCTTTCTTT. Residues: CASWGLTGITEAFF.

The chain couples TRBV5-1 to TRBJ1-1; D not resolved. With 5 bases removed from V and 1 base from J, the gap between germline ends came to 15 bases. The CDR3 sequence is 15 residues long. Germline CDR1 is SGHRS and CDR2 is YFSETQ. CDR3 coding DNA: TGCGCCAGCAGACCCGGGTCGAACCCGAACACTGAAGCTTTCTTT. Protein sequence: CASRPGSNPNTEAFF.

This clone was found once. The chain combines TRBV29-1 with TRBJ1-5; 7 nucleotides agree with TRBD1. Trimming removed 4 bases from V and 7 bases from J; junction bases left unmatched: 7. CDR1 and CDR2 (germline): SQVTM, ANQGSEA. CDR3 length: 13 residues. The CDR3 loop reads CSVGGTDGQPQHF. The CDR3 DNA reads TGCAGCGTTGGGGGGACAGATGGCCAGCCCCAGCATTTT.

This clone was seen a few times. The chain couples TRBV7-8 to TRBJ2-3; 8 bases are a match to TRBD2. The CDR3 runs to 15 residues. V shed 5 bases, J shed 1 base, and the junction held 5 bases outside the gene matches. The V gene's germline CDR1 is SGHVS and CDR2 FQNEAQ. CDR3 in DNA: TGTGCCAGCAGCGCAACTAGCGGCCGCACAGATACGCAGTATTTT. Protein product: CASSATSGRTDTQYF.

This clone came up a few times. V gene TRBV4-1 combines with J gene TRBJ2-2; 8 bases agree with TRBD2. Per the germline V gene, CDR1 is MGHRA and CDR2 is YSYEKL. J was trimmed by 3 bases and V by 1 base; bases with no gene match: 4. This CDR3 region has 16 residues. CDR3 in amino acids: CASSQGTGGDTGELFF. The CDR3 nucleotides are TGCGCCAGCAGCCAAGGCACCGGGGGGGACACCGGGGAGCTGTTTTTT.

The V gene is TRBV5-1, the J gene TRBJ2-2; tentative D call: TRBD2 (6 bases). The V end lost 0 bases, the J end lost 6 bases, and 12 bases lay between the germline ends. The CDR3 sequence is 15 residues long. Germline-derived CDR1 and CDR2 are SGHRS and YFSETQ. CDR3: CASSLAQTGAGELFF. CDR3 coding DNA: TGCGCCAGCAGCTTGGCGCAGACGGGGGCCGGGGAGCTGTTTTTT.

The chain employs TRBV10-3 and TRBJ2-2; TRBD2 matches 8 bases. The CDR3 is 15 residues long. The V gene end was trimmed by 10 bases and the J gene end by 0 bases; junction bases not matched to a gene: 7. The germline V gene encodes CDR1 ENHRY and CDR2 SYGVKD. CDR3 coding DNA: TGTGCCACCGGCCCCGGGAGGGCGAACACCGGGGAGCTGTTTTTT. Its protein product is CATGPGRANTGELFF.

The CDR3 coding sequence is TGCGCCAGCAGCTTGGAGGGAGGTGGCTACACCTTC. Translated, it gives CASSLEGGGYTF. The gene calls are TRBV5-1 and TRBJ1-2; D gene unclear. The CDR3 consists of 12 residues. Trimming shortened V by 0 bases and J by 7 bases, and 7 bases separated the two germline ends. Germline CDR1 reads SGHRS; CDR2 reads YFSETQ.

CDR3 in DNA: TGTGCCAGCAGCTTGGTCCGGGGTCGGGGCTACACCTTC. This translates into CASSLVRGRGYTF. This chain connects TRBV5-4 to TRBJ1-2; D gene uncertain. The CDR3 length is 13 residues. V shed 0 bases and J shed 8 bases, with 11 bases lying between them. Germline V gene data show CDR1 as SGHNT and CDR2 as YYREEE (reference sequence).

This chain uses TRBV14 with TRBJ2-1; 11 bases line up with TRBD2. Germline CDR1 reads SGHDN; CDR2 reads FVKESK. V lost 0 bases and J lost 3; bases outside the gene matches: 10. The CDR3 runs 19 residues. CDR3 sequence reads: CASSQEPPTSGRGYNEQFF. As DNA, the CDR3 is TGTGCCAGCAGCCAAGAGCCCCCTACTAGCGGGAGAGGCTACAATGAGCAGTTCTTC. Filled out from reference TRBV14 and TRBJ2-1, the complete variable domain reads EAGVTQFPSHSVIEKGQTVTLRCDPISGHDNLYWYRRVMGKEIKFLLHFVKESKQDESGMPNNRFLAERTGGTYSTLKVQPAELEDSGVYFCASSQEPPTSGRGYNEQFFGPGTRLTVL.

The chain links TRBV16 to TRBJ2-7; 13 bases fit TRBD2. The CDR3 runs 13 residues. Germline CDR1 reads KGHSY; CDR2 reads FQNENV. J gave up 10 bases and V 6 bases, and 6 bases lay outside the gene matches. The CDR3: CASSIGTSGTQYF. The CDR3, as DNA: TGTGCCAGCAGTATTGGGACTAGCGGGACTCAGTACTTC.

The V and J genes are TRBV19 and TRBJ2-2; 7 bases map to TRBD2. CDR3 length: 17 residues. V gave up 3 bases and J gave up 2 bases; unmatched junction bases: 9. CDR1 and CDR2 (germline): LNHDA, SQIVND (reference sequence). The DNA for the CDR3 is TGTGCCAGTAGTATCGGACGCGGGGGTCTTAACACCGGGGAGCTGTTTTTT. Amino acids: CASSIGRGGLNTGELFF. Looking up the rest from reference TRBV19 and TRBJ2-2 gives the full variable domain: DGGITQSPKYLFRKEGQNVTLSCEQNLNHDAMYWYRQDPGQGLRLIYYSQIVNDFQKGDIAEGYSVSREKKESFPLTVTSAQKNPTAFYLCASSIGRGGLNTGELFFGEGSRLTVL.

Here the CDR3 DNA reads TGTGCCAGCAGCTCCCTTGGTAGTTACGATACGCAGTATTTT. As protein: CASSSLGSYDTQYF. The gene calls are TRBV11-2 and TRBJ2-3, with D unresolved. Trimming left V 4 bases short and J 6 bases short, with 14 bases between. The CDR3 consists of 14 residues. The germline V gene encodes CDR1 SGHAT and CDR2 FQNNGV.

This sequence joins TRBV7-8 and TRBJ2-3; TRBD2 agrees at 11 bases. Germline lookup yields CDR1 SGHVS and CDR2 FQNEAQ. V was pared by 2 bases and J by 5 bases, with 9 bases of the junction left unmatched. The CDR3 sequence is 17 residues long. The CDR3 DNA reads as TGTGCCAGCAGCTTACGGGTAGCGGGAGGGCCAGTAGATACGCAGTATTTT. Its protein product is CASSLRVAGGPVDTQYF. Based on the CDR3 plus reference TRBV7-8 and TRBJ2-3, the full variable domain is GAGVSQSPRYKVAKRGQDVALRCDPISGHVSLFWYQQALGQGPEFLTYFQNEAQLDKSGLPSDRFFAERPEGSVSTLKIQRTQQEDSAVYLCASSLRVAGGPVDTQYFGPGTRLTVL.

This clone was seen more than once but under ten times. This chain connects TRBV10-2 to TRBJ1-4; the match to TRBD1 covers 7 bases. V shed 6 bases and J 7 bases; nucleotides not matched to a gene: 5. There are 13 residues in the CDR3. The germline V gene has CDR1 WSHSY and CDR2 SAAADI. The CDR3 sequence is CASRDRAGEKLFF. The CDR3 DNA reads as TGCGCCAGCAGAGACAGGGCGGGTGAAAAACTGTTTTTT.

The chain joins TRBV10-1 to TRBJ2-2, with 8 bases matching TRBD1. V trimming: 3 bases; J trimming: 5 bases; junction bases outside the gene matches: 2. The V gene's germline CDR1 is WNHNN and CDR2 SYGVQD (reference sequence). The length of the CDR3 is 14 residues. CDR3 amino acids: CASSDGTGTGELFF. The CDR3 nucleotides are TGCGCCAGCAGTGATGGGACAGGAACCGGGGAGCTGTTTTTT.

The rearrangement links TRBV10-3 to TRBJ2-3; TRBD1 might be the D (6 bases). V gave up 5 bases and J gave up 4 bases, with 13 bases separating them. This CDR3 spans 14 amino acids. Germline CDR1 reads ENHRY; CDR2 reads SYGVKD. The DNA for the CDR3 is TGTGCCATCAGTCAGGGGATGATGGCAGATACGCAGTATTTT. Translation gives CAISQGMMADTQYF.

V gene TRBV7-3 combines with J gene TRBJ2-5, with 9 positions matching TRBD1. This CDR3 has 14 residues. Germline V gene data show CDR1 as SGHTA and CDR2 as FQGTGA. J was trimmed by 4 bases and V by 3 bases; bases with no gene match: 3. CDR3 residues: CASSLSTGGETQYF. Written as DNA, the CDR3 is TGTGCCAGCAGCTTGTCGACAGGGGGAGAGACCCAGTACTTC.

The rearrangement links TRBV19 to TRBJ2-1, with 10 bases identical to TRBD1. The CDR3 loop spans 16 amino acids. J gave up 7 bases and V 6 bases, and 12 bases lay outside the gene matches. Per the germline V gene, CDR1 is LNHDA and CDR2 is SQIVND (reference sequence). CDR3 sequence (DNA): TGTGCCAGTAGCTCAGCCTGGGGACAGGGGTCGAATGAGCAGTTCTTC. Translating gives CASSSAWGQGSNEQFF.

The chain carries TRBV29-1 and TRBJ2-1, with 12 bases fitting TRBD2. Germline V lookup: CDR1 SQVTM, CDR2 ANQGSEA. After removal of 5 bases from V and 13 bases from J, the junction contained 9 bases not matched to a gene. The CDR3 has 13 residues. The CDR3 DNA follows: TGCAGCGTTCGGACTAGCGGGAATAATCCCCAGTTCTTC. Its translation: CSVRTSGNNPQFF.

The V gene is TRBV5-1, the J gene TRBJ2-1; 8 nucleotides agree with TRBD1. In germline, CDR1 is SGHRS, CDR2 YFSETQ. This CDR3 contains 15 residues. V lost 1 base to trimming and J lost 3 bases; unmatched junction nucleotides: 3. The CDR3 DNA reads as TGCGCCAGCAGCTTGCTAGGGACAGGCTACAATGAGCAGTTCTTC. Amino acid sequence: CASSLLGTGYNEQFF.

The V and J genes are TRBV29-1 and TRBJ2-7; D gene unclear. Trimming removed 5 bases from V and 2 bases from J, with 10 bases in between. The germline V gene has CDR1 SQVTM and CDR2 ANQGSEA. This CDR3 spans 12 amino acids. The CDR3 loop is CSVRDTAYEQYF. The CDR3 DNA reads TGCAGCGTTCGAGACACCGCCTACGAGCAGTACTTC.

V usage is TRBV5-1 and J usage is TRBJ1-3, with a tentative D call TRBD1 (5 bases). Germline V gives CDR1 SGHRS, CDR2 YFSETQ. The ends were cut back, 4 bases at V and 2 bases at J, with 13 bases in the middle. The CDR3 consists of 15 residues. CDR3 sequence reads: CASSITGNPGNTIYF. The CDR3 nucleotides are TGCGCCAGCAGCATAACAGGCAATCCTGGAAACACCATATATTTT.

As DNA, the CDR3 is TGTGCCTGGAGTAAGGGAATGGACTACGGACAGTACTTC. Its translation is CAWSKGMDYGQYF. The chain uses TRBV30 and TRBJ2-7, with D maybe TRBD2 (6 bases). The V gene lost 2 bases and the J gene lost 10 bases, with 18 bases spanning the gap. The CDR3 is 13 amino acids. Germline V gene lookup returns CDR1 GTSNPN and CDR2 SVGIG (reference sequence).

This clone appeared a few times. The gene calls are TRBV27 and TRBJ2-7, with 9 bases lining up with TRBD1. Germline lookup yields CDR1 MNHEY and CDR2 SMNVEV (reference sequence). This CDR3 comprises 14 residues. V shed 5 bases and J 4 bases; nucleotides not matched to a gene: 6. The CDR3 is CASSLQGANYEQYF. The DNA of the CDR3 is TGTGCCAGCAGTCTACAGGGGGCAAATTACGAGCAGTACTTC.

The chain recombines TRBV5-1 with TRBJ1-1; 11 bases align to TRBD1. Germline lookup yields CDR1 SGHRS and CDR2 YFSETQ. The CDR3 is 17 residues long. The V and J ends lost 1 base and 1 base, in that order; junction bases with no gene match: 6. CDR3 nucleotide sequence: TGCGCCAGCAGCTTGCCCCCCGGGACAGGGGGGAACACTGAAGCTTTCTTT. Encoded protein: CASSLPPGTGGNTEAFF.